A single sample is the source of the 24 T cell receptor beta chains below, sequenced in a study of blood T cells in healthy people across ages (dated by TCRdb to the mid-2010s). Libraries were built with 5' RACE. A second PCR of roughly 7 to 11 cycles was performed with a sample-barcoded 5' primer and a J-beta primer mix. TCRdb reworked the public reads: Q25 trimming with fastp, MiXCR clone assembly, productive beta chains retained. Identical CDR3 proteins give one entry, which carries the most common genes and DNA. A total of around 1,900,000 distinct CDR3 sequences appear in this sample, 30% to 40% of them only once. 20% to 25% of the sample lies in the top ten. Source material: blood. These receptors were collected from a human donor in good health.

CDR3: CASRSQTRCTF. The CDR3 nucleotides read TGTGCCAGCAGGAGCCAAACTCGCTGCACCTTC. The chain has TRBV28 and TRBJ1-2; D remains unclear. This CDR3 spans 11 amino acids. Trimming took off 6 bases at V and 13 bases at J, with 15 bases between the two ends. Germline V lookup: CDR1 MDHEN, CDR2 SYDVKM.

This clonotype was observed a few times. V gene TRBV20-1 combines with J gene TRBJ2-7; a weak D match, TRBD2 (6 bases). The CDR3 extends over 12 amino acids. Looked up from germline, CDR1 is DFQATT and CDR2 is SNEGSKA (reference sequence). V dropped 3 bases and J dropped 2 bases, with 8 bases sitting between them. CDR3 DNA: TGCAGTGCTAGGGACTATCCCTACGAGCAGTACTTC. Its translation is CSARDYPYEQYF.

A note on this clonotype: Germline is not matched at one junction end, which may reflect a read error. The CDR3 spells CASSFDRITYNKQFF. The CDR3 nucleotides are TGTGCCAGCAGCTTCGACAGGATTACCTACAATAAGCAGTTCTTC. The V and J genes are TRBV7-8 and TRBJ2-1, with TRBD1 as a possible D gene (6 bases). The V gene's germline CDR1 is SGHVS and CDR2 FQNEAQ. The CDR3 totals 15 residues.

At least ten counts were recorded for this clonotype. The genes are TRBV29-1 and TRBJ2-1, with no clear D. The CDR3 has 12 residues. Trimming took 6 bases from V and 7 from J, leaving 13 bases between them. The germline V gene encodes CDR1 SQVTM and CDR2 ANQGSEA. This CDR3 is CSVGSLDNEQFF. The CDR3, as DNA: TGCAGCGTGGGGTCCCTTGATAATGAGCAGTTCTTC.

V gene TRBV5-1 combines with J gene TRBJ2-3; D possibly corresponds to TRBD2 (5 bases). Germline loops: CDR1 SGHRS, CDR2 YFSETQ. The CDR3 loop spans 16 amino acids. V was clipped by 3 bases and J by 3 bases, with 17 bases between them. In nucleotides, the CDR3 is TGCGCCAGCAGCTGGACCACTAGGTTCAGGACAGATACGCAGTATTTT. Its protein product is CASSWTTRFRTDTQYF.

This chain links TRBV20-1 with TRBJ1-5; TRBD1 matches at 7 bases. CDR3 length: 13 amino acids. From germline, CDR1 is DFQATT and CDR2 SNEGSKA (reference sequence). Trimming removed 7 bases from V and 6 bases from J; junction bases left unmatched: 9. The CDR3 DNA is TGCAGTGTCCGGACAGGTGGGCCTCAGCCCCAGCATTTT. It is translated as CSVRTGGPQPQHF.

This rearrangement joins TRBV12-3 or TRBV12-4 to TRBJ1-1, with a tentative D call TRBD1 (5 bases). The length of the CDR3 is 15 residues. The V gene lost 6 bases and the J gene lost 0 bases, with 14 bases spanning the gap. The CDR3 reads CASRPTDIMNTEAFF. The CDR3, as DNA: TGTGCCAGCAGGCCGACAGATATCATGAACACTGAAGCTTTCTTT.

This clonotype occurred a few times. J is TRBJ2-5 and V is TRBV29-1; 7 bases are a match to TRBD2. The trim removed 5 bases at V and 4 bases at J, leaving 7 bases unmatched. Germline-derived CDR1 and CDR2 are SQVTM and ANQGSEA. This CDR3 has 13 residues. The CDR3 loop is CSVPRELGETQYF. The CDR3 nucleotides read TGCAGCGTTCCGCGGGAGTTAGGAGAGACCCAGTACTTC.

For the CDR3, the DNA is TGTGCCAGCAGCCAAGATTGGGGGGCCAGGACTAATGAAAAACTGTTTTTT. Its translation is CASSQDWGARTNEKLFF. The chain employs TRBV14 and TRBJ1-4; tentative D call: TRBD1 (6 bases). The V gene's germline CDR1 is SGHDN and CDR2 FVKESK. This CDR3 spans 17 amino acids. V was cut by 0 bases and J by 2 bases, with 13 bases left in between.

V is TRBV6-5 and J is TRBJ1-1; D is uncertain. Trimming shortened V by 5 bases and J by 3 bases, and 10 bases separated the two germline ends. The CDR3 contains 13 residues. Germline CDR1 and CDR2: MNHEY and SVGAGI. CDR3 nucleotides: TGTGCCAGCAGTCCCTATCAGTACACTGAAGCTTTCTTT. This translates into CASSPYQYTEAFF.

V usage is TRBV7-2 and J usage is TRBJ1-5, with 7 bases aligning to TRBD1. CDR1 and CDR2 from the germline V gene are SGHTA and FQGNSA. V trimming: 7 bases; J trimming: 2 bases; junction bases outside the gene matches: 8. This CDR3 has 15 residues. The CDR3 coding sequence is TGTGCCAGCACCGCAAGGGACAGAGGCAATCAGCCCCAGCATTTT. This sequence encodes CASTARDRGNQPQHF.

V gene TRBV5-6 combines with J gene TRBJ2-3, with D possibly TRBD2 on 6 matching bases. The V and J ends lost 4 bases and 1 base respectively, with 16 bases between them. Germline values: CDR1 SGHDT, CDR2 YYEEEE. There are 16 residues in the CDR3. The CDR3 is CASSRFWSGRTDTQYF. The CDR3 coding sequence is TGTGCCAGCAGCCGCTTCTGGAGCGGGCGCACAGATACGCAGTATTTT. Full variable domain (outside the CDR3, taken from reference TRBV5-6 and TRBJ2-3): DAGVTQSPTHLIKTRGQQVTLRCSPKSGHDTVSWYQQALGQGPQFIFQYYEEEERQRGNFPDRFSGHQFPNYSSELNVNALLLGDSALYLCASSRFWSGRTDTQYFGPGTRLTVL.

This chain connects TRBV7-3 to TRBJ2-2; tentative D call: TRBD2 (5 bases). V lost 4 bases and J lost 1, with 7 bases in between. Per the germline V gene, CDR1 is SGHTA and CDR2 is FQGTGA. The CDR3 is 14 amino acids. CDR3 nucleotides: TGTGCCAGCAGCTACGGGATGAACACCGGGGAGCTGTTTTTT. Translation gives CASSYGMNTGELFF.

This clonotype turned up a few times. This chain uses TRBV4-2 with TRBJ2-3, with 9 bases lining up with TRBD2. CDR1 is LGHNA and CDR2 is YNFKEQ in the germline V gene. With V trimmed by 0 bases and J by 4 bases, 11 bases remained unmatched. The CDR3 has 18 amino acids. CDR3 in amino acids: CASSQDPASGELADTQYF. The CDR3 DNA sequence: TGTGCCAGCAGCCAAGATCCGGCTAGCGGGGAATTGGCAGATACGCAGTATTTT.

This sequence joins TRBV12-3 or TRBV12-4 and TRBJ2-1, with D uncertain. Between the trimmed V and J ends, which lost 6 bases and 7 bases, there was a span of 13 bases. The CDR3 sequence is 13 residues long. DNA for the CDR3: TGTGCCAGCAGCCGACCCTTCGGGAATGAGCAGTTCTTC. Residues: CASSRPFGNEQFF.

CDR3 DNA sequence: TGTGCCAGCAGTTTTAGAGGGGGGACCGGGGATACGCAGTATTTT. Encoded protein: CASSFRGGTGDTQYF. This chain connects TRBV12-3 or TRBV12-4 to TRBJ2-3, with D tentatively TRBD1 or TRBD2 (6 bases each). Between the trimmed V and J ends, which lost 3 bases and 6 bases, there was a span of 16 bases. The CDR3 is 15 residues long.

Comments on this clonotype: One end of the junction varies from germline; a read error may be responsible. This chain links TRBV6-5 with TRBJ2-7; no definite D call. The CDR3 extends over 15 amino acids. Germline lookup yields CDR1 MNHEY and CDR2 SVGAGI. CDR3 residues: CASSYSVGTSYEQYF. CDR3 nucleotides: TGTGCTAGCAGTTACTCTGTCGGCACCTCCTACGAGCAGTACTTC.

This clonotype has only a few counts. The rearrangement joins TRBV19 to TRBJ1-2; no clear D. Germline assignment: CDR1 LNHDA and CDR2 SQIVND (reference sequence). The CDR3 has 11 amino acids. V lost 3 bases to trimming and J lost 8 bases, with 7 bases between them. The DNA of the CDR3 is TGTGCCAGTAGTATGCGGGTCGGCTACACCTTC. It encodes CASSMRVGYTF.

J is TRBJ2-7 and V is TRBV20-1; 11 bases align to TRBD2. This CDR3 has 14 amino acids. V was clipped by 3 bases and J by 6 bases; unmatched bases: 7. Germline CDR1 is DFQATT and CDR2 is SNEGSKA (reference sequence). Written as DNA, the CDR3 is TGCAGTGCTAGCTCGACTAGCGGGGTGAGCGAGCAGTACTTC. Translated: CSASSTSGVSEQYF.

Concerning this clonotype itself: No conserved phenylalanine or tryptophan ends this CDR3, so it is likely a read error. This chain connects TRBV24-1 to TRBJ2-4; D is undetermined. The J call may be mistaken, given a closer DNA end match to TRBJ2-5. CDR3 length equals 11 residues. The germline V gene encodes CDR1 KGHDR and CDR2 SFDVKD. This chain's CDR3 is CATSEGETQYL. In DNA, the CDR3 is TGCGCCACCAGTGAAGGAGAGACCCAGTACCTC.

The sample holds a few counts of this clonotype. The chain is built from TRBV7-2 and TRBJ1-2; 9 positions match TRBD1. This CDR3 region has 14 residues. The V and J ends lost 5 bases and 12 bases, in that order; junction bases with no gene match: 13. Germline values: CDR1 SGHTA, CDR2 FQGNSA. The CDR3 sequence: CASSTPGTGNMNTF. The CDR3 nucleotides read TGTGCCAGCAGCACTCCCGGGACAGGGAATATGAACACCTTC. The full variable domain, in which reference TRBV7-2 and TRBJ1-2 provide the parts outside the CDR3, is GAGVSQSPSNKVTEKGKDVELRCDPISGHTALYWYRQSLGQGLEFLIYFQGNSAPDKSGLPSDRFSAERTGGSVSTLTIQRTQQEDSAVYLCASSTPGTGNMNTFGSGTRLTVV.

The CDR3 loop reads CSARELRVFVGTDTQYF. The CDR3 region has the DNA TGCAGTGCTAGAGAATTACGGGTTTTCGTGGGCACAGATACGCAGTATTTT. V usage is TRBV20-1 and J usage is TRBJ2-3, with D uncertain. This CDR3 is built from 17 residues. V lost 0 bases, J lost 1 base, and 17 bases lay in between. Germline loops: CDR1 DFQATT, CDR2 SNEGSKA (reference sequence).

CDR3 bases: TGCGCCAGCAGCTTTGGGGACAACCAAGAGACCCAGTACTTC. It codes for CASSFGDNQETQYF. The chain employs TRBV5-1 and TRBJ2-5; D is possibly TRBD1 (6 bases). There are 14 residues in the CDR3. In germline, CDR1 is SGHRS, CDR2 YFSETQ. The ends were cut back, 2 bases at V and 0 bases at J, with 8 bases in the middle.

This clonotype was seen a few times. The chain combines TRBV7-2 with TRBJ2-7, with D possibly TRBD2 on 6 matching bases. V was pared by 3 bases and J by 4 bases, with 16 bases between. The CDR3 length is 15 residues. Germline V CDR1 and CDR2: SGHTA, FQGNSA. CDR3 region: CASSLGLWPDYEQYF. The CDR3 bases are TGTGCCAGCAGCTTGGGACTTTGGCCTGATTACGAGCAGTACTTC.